A selection of T cell receptor beta chains follows, all from one sample in a study of T cells in Graves' hyperthyroidism and ophthalmopathy. In TCRdb, the multiplex PCR reads were re-called with MiXCR into one record per CDR3 protein. The profile shows 650,000 to 850,000 distinct CDR3 sequences, 18% of them singletons. Sample: blood. The receptors originated from a woman in her forties or fifties with Graves' hyperthyroidism that later progressed to Graves' ophthalmopathy. The CDR3 runs from the conserved cysteine through the conserved F or W. Each record gives: D gene, CDR3 length, clone size, V gene, J gene, CDR3 DNA, CDR3 protein. D genes are given only for firm matches. Not all rows give a size; the values are once, few, many and, for expanded clones, a class.

>.|11|.|TRBV6-1|TRBJ1-1
TGTGCCAGCAGATACAGGGCGGAAGCTTTCTTT
CASRYRAEAFF
>.|16|many|TRBV13|TRBJ1-1
TGTGCCAGCAGCCCAAGGCCAAGCCCCATGAACACTGAAGCTTTCTTT
CASSPRPSPMNTEAFF
>TRBD1|15|many|TRBV7-8|TRBJ1-2
TGTGCCAGCAGCTTAGTTGGGACAGCTAACTATGGCTACACCTTC
CASSLVGTANYGYTF
>.|15|few|TRBV5-1|TRBJ2-3
TGCGCCAGCAGCTTGGGGACTGGAGGGGCAGATACGCAGTATTTT
CASSLGTGGADTQYF
>TRBD1|15|.|TRBV6-1|TRBJ2-1
TGTGCCAGCACAAATCGGGGACAGGTCTACAATGAGCAGTTCTTC
CASTNRGQVYNEQFF
>.|13|.|TRBV29-1|TRBJ1-6
TGCAGCGTTGAAAGTAGAGACGATTCACCCCTCCACTTT
CSVESRDDSPLHF
>.|12|many|TRBV2|TRBJ1-2
TGTGCCAGCAGAATTTCAGGCTATGGCTACACCTTC
CASRISGYGYTF
>.|15|.|TRBV7-3|TRBJ1-1
TGTGCCAGCAGCTTGGGGCGGCCGGGAAACACTGAAGCTTTCTTT
CASSLGRPGNTEAFF
>.|15|many|TRBV7-2|TRBJ1-2
TGTGCCAGCAGCTTAGCGTTTGACAGCGGGAGAGGCTACACCTTC
CASSLAFDSGRGYTF
>.|14|.|TRBV6-1|TRBJ1-1
TGTGCCAGCAGGAAGGTGGGGGTAGACACTGAAGCTTTCTTT
CASRKVGVDTEAFF
>TRBD1|17|few|TRBV5-1|TRBJ2-5
TGCGCCAGCAGCTTGGCCAGGACAGGCCTTCTACAAGAGACCCAGTACTTC
CASSLARTGLLQETQYF
>.|17|once|TRBV5-6|TRBJ1-5
TGTGCCGCGGTCGGCAGTCTCAAAGGGAATAGCAATCAGCCCCAGCATTTT
CAAVGSLKGNSNQPQHF
>TRBD1|14|.|TRBV10-1|TRBJ2-1
TGCGCCAGCAGTGAGGAGGGGGCTCTAAATGAGCAGTTCTTC
CASSEEGALNEQFF
>.|14|.|TRBV7-8|TRBJ2-1
TGTGCCTGCGGCATGGGGGTGCCGTACAATGAGCAGTTCTTC
CACGMGVPYNEQFF
>.|16|.|TRBV19|TRBJ1-1
TGTGCCAGCACCCCCCGGGTCCTCCAAGTGGGCACTGAAGCTTTCTTT
CASTPRVLQVGTEAFF
>.|17|many|TRBV11-2|TRBJ2-3
TGTGCCAGCAGCTCTCCCCCGGGACCACCCTACACAGATACGCAGTATTTT
CASSSPPGPPYTDTQYF
>TRBD2|19|few|TRBV7-9|TRBJ2-3
TGTGCCAGCAGCCCATCCCCTGGACTAGCGGGCGATAGCACAGATACGCAGTATTTT
CASSPSPGLAGDSTDTQYF
>.|15|.|TRBV12-5|TRBJ2-2
TGTGCTAGTGGTCTCCGGATCAGGAAGACCGGGGAGCTGTTTTTT
CASGLRIRKTGELFF
>TRBD1|14|many|TRBV11-2|TRBJ1-2
TGTGCCAGCAGCTTTTCGACAGGGCGCTATGGCTACACCTTC
CASSFSTGRYGYTF
>TRBD1|16|.|TRBV6-6|TRBJ1-1
TGTGCCAGCAGTTACTCTCCAGGGGGGGGACACACTGAAGCTTTCTTT
CASSYSPGGGHTEAFF
>.|12|many|TRBV20-1|TRBJ2-7
TGCAGTGCTGTAAGGGGCCCCTACGAGCAGTACTTC
CSAVRGPYEQYF
>.|18|.|TRBV5-8|TRBJ1-2
TGTGCCAGCAGCCGCCACAAGGGGGAGTCCGCCATTTCATATGGCTACACCTTC
CASSRHKGESAISYGYTF
>.|14|few|TRBV20-1|TRBJ1-6
TGCAGTGCCGCAACCGGAGGGGGGAATTCACCCCTCCACTTT
CSAATGGGNSPLHF
>TRBD2|17|few|TRBV9|TRBJ2-1
TGTGCCAGCAGCCCCGGACTAGCGGGGGAGTCCTACAATGAGCAGTTCTTC
CASSPGLAGESYNEQFF
>.|14|.|TRBV20-1|TRBJ2-7
TGCAGTGCTCCGGGCCGAACCCTCTCCTACGAGCAGTACTTC
CSAPGRTLSYEQYF
>.|14|many|TRBV20-1|TRBJ2-7
TGCAGTGCTAGCAGGGGGGCTGAGGGCTACGAGCAGTACTTC
CSASRGAEGYEQYF
>.|15|.|TRBV19|TRBJ1-3
TGTGCCAGTACTGACTCGGTGAGGTCTGGAAACACCATATATTTT
CASTDSVRSGNTIYF
>TRBD1|13|many|TRBV11-1|TRBJ1-2
TGTGCCAGCAAAGGACAGGGAGCATATGGCTACACCTTC
CASKGQGAYGYTF
>TRBD2|17|.|TRBV28|TRBJ2-7
TGTGCCAGCAGTCCCGAGACTAGCGGGATTTATGGAGACGAGCAGTACTTC
CASSPETSGIYGDEQYF
>.|16|.|TRBV5-1|TRBJ2-3
TGCGCCAGCAGCTTGGAGGGGGAACCTAGCACAGATACGCAGTATTTT
CASSLEGEPSTDTQYF
>.|16|.|TRBV28|TRBJ2-3
TGTGCCAGCAGTTTTCGACAGGGAGGTAGCACAGATACGCAGTATTTT
CASSFRQGGSTDTQYF
>.|12|few|TRBV6-1|TRBJ2-5
TGTGCCAGCAGTTCTAGATGGGAGACCCAGTACTTC
CASSSRWETQYF
>.|15|many|TRBV6-1|TRBJ1-5
TGTGCCAGCAGAAAGGGGGGGGGAAGCAATCAGCCCCAGCATTTT
CASRKGGGSNQPQHF
>.|14|.|TRBV29-1|TRBJ1-5
TGCAGCGCCACCCCGGGGGGAAGCAATCAGCCCCAGCATTTT
CSATPGGSNQPQHF
>TRBD2|16|few|TRBV18|TRBJ2-5
TGTGCCAGCTCACCACCAGCGGGGGGGCCCGGTGAGACCCAGTACTTC
CASSPPAGGPGETQYF
>.|15|many|TRBV3-1|TRBJ1-2
TGTGCCAGCAGCCTCACGACGGCTATGGAGAATGGCTACACCTTC
CASSLTTAMENGYTF
>.|12|many|TRBV10-2|TRBJ2-7
TGCGCCAGCAGTCCTCAAAACTACGAGCAGTACTTC
CASSPQNYEQYF
>.|13|many|TRBV3-1|TRBJ1-4
TGTGCCAGCAGCCTAAGACAGGTTGAAAAACTGTTTTTT
CASSLRQVEKLFF
>TRBD2|16|.|TRBV5-1|TRBJ2-7
TGCGCCAGCAGCTTGGTGTCGGGGGGTACTCCCAACGAGCAGTACTTC
CASSLVSGGTPNEQYF
>.|18|.|TRBV14|TRBJ2-2
TGTGCCAGCAGCCAAGATCTATTCCGCGGGGACTACACCGGGGAGCTGTTTTTT
CASSQDLFRGDYTGELFF
>TRBD1|13|many|TRBV2|TRBJ1-2
TGTGCCAGCGCCGCGACAGGGAGTGGAGGCTACACCTTC
CASAATGSGGYTF
>.|15|.|TRBV5-1|TRBJ2-5
TGCGCCAGCAGTCACCGGACAGACTTCCAAGAGACCCAGTACTTC
CASSHRTDFQETQYF
>.|14|few|TRBV6-6|TRBJ1-1
TGTGCCAGCAGTTACAGTAACAGGGACACTGAAGCTTTCTTT
CASSYSNRDTEAFF
>.|14|.|TRBV7-9|TRBJ2-5
TGTGCCAGCAGCTTCAGGGAAATCCAAGAGACCCAGTACTTC
CASSFREIQETQYF
>TRBD1|15|.|TRBV20-1|TRBJ1-4
TGCAGTGCTAGAGATGGTGGGACAGCGTTTGAAAAACTGTTTTTT
CSARDGGTAFEKLFF
>TRBD1|15|many|TRBV11-2|TRBJ2-7
TGTGCCAGCAGCGCCAACCGGGACAGCGCCTACGAGCAGTACTTC
CASSANRDSAYEQYF
>.|12|many|TRBV3-1|TRBJ2-3
TGTGCCAGCAGCCAAGTCTCGGATACGCAGTATTTT
CASSQVSDTQYF
>.|17|few|TRBV5-1|TRBJ2-2
TGCGCCAGCATCTGGAATCTCCGGGGGGCGGGCACCGGGGAGCTGTTTTTT
CASIWNLRGAGTGELFF
>.|14|.|TRBV29-1|TRBJ2-1
TGCAGCGTTGAAGGAGGAGAACTCTACAATGAGCAGTTCTTC
CSVEGGELYNEQFF